The 8 T cell receptor beta chains in this list originate from one sample, sequenced in a study of a mutant IDH1 vaccine in newly diagnosed glioma listed by TCRdb under 2021. These receptors have no known antigen. Library preparation was by the immunoSEQ multiplex PCR assay. TCRdb obtained this table from immuneACCESS and retained in-frame rearrangements with V and J assigned. These tables miss some clones; where compared with another copy, unresolved V genes account for less than half of the shortfall, and the remainder is unexplained. For this sample there are just over 60,000 clones; roughly four fifths appear just once. Clones ranked in the top ten supply approximately 3.9% of the sample. According to the study, the label for this sample's time point signals: week 47, end of study. Every vaccine dose consisted of 300 ug of a 20-mer mutant IDH1 peptide in Montanide, administered subcutaneously together with topical imiquimod.

Specimen: PBMCs, collected from a glioma patient whose treatment included an IDH1 peptide vaccine. The source is a man aged 30-40 years with glioma.

The rearrangement joins TRBV11-2 to TRBJ2-5; 7 bases agree with TRBD1. In germline, CDR1 is SGHAT, CDR2 FQNNGV. The CDR3 runs to 14 residues. Trimming removed 5 bases from V and 2 bases from J; junction bases left unmatched: 5. The CDR3 sequence: CASSRGQLQETQYF. The CDR3 nucleotides read TGTGCCAGCAGCCGGGGACAGCTTCAAGAGACCCAGTACTTC.

V and J are TRBV6-1 and TRBJ1-2; perhaps TRBD1 as D (5 bases). V dropped 4 bases and J dropped 7 bases, with 16 bases sitting between them. Germline loops: CDR1 MNHNS, CDR2 SASEGT. The CDR3 spans 14 residues. CDR3 region: CASSGRQSGTGYTF. The CDR3 DNA is TGTGCCAGCAGTGGACGACAGAGTGGGACTGGCTACACCTTC.

The chain has TRBV7-6 and TRBJ1-4, with unresolved D. This CDR3 contains 15 residues. Trimming stripped 5 bases from V and 5 bases from J, with 15 bases between. Germline CDR1 and CDR2: SGHVS and FNYEAQ. The CDR3 loop is CASSQTITPNEKLFF. CDR3 DNA sequence: TGTGCCAGCAGCCAAACGATAACCCCAAATGAAAAACTGTTTTTT.

The chain employs TRBV18 and TRBJ2-5; 10 bases fit TRBD1. Germline V gives CDR1 KGHSH, CDR2 LQKENI. V was clipped by 6 bases and J by 4 bases; unmatched bases: 11. There are 16 residues in the CDR3. CDR3: CASSGPKGQGTETQYF. The CDR3 nucleotides are TGTGCCAGCTCCGGGCCAAAGGGACAGGGGACAGAGACCCAGTACTTC.

The chain uses TRBV9 and TRBJ1-2, with TRBD1 identical over 10 bases. Germline values: CDR1 SGDLS, CDR2 YYNGEE. This CDR3 spans 16 amino acids. The ends lost 0 bases at V and 5 bases at J; junction bases unmatched: 7. The DNA for the CDR3 is TGTGCCAGCAGCGTAGCGCCGGGACAGGGGTTTTATGGCTACACCTTC. Translation gives CASSVAPGQGFYGYTF.

The V gene is TRBV6-4, the J gene TRBJ2-3, with D maybe TRBD2 (6 bases). This CDR3 has 13 residues. CDR1 and CDR2 from the germline V gene are MRHNA and SNTAGT. Trimming cost V 4 bases and J 2 bases, with 7 bases left between them. As DNA, the CDR3 is TGTGCCAGCAGTGGGACTACCACAGATACGCAGTATTTT. It translates to CASSGTTTDTQYF.

V usage is TRBV9 and J usage is TRBJ2-1; weak D call: TRBD1 (6 bases). With 4 bases removed from V and 5 bases from J, the gap between germline ends came to 19 bases. CDR1 is SGDLS, CDR2 YYNGEE, per germline. The CDR3 sequence is 16 residues long. The CDR3 loop reads CASSPRPGDQDNEQFF. The CDR3 DNA reads TGTGCCAGCAGCCCCCGGCCAGGGGATCAGGACAATGAGCAGTTCTTC.

This chain links TRBV7-7 with TRBJ2-2, with D possibly being TRBD1 or TRBD2 (5 bases each). The CDR3 is made up of 14 amino acids. The ends were cut back, 4 bases at V and 4 bases at J, with 10 bases in the middle. Germline CDR1 reads SSHAT; CDR2 reads FNYEAQ (reference sequence). The CDR3 region has the DNA TGTGCCAGCAGCTCGCCCGGGACCACCGGGGAGCTGTTTTTT. Its translation is CASSSPGTTGELFF.